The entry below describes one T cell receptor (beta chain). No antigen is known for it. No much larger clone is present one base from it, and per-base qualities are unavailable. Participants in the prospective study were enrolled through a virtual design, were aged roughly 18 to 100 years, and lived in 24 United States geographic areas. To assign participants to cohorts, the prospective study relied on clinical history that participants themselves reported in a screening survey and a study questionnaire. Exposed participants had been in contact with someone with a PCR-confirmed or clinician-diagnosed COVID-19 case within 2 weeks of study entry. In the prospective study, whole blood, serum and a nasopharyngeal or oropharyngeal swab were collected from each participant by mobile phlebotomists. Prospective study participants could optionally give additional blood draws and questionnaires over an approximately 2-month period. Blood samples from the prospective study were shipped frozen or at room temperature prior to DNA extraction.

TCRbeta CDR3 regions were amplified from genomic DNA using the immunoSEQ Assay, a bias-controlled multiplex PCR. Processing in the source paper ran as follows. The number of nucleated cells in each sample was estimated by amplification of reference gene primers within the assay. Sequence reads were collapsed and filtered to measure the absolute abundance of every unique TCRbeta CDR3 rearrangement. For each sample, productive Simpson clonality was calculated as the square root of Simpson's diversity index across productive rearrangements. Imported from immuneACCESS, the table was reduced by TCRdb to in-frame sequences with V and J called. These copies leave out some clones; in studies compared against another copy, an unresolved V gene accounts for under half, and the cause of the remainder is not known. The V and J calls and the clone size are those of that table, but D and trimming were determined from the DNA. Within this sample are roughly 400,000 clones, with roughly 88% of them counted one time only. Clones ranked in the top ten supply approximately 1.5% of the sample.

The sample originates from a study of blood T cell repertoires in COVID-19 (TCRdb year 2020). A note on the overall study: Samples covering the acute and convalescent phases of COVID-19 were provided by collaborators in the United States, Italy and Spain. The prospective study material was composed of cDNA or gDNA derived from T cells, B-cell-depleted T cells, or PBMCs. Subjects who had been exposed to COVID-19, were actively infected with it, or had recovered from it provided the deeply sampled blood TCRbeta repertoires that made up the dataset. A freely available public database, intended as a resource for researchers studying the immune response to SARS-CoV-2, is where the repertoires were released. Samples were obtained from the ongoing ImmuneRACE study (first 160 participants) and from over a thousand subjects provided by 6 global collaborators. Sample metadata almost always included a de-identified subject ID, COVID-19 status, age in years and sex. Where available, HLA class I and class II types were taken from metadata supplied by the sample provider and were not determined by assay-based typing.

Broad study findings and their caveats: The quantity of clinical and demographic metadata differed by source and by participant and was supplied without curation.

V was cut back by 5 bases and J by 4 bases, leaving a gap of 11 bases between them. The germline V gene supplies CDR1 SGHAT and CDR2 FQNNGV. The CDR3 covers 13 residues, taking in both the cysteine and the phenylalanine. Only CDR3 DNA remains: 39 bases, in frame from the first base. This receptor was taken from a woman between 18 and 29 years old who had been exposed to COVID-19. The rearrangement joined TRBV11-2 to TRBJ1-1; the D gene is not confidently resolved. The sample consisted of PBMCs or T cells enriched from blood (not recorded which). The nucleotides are TGTGCCAGCAGCCCAGCGGTCGGCACTGAAGCTTTCTTT. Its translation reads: CASSPAVGTEAFF. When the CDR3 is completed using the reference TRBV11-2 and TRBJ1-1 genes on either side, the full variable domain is EAGVAQSPRYKIIEKRQSVAFWCNPISGHATLYWYQQILGQGPKLLIQFQNNGVVDDSQLPKDRFSAERLKGVDSTLKIQPAKLEDSAVYLCASSPAVGTEAFFGQGTRLTVV.